The TCR beta chain under discussion was sequenced for a study of spatial heterogeneity in lung cancer (dated by TCRdb to the late 2010s). With regard to the full study: Donors were 65 to 85 patients with early-stage, untreated non-small cell lung cancer from the lung TRACERx cohort. Beta-chain transcripts were consistently detected in greater numbers than alpha-chain transcripts, which likely reflected higher beta-chain transcript abundance. Nonsynonymous mutation counts, determined by whole-exome sequencing of tumor tissue, were related to TCR repertoire features. Follow-up PBMC samples were sequenced whenever available, and the median time to follow-up was two to three years after resection. In non-small cell lung cancer, the study made a quantitative comparison of TCR alpha and beta repertoires among multiple tumor regions, matched nontumor lung and blood. Both alpha and beta chains were TCR-sequenced in about 240 tumor regions, around 65 matched nontumor lung samples and around 50 PBMC samples obtained at surgery. In the raw uncorrected reads, each unique combination of TCR and UMI appeared more than ten times on average.

The sample's time point label, in plain terms: blood at routine non-recurrence follow-up after resection. For TCR sequencing, whole RNA was extracted from tumor and nontumor lung tissue, or from cryopreserved PBMC samples, and no cell sorting was done. Only patients for whom sufficient RNA was available from at least two tumor regions were selected for TCR sequencing. The full study reports these points: Additional single-cell paired TCR alpha and beta sequencing was considered necessary to confirm, at a functional level, the hypothesis that regional TCRs recognize regional mutations. Comparisons of baseline and follow-up blood repertoires included only 14 patients. Ubiquitous expanded tumor TCRs were found in blood more often at tumor resection than at routine follow-up.

V is shortened by 6 bases, J by 0 bases, and the region joining them spans 8 bases. Its CDR3 holds 14 amino acids, cysteine through phenylalanine. Only the CDR3 DNA stays, 42 bases, in frame from base 1. Looking up the germline V gene (reference sequence) yields CDR1 LNHDA and CDR2 SQIVND. Receptor libraries were prepared by 5' RACE. TCRdb records NextSeq 500 as the sequencer. The TCR library protocol attached a unique molecular identifier to each TCR cDNA molecule to allow correction of PCR and sequencing errors. Regarding the original processing steps: Decombinator tools were used for TCR identification, UMI-based error correction and CDR3 extraction. TCRs above a frequency of 2 per 1,000, corresponding to the top 1% of the tumor frequency distribution, were defined as expanded. Renyi diversity was calculated using the R vegan package after each repertoire was subsampled 100 times to 5,000 TCRs. CDR3 similarity networks were constructed using string-kernel similarity of amino acid triplets, with links drawn between CDR3s whose pairwise similarity was above 0.82. TCRdb reworked the public reads: Q25 trimming with fastp, MiXCR clone assembly, productive beta chains retained. Every entry covers one CDR3 protein and lists the most common genes and DNA from its rows. TCRdb, not the authors, supplied the V and J calls. The sample yields approximately 56,000 distinct CDR3 sequences; about 7.4% were counted once. Approximately 35% of the sample is held by the ten biggest clonotypes.

This clonotype was observed a few times. No cognate antigen has been identified for it. Base qualities were left out, and no much larger clone turns up one base away. Here the chain combines TRBV19 and TRBJ2-2; there is no confident call for the D gene. Material: PBMCs, obtained at follow-up. The sequence derives from a female donor with early-stage non-small cell lung cancer. CDR3 protein: CASRINANTGELFF. The nucleotide sequence is given as TGTGCCAGTAGAATCAACGCGAACACCGGGGAGCTGTTTTTT.